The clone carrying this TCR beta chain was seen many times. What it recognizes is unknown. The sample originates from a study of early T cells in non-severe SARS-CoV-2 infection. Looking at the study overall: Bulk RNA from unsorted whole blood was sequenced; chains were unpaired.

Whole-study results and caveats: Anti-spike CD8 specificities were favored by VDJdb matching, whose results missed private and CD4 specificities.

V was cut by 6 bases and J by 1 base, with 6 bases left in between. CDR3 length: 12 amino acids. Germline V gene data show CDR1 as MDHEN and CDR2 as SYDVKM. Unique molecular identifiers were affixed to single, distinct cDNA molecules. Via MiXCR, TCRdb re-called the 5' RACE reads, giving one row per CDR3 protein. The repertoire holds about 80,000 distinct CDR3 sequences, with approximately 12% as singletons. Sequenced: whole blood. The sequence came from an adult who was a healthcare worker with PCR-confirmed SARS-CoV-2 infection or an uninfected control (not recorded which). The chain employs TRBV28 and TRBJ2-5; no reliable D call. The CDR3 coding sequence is TGTGCCAGCAGACAGCCCCAAGAGACCCAGTACTTC. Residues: CASRQPQETQYF.